This T cell receptor (beta chain) was documented in a study of early T cells in non-severe SARS-CoV-2 infection. Each CDR3 protein is one row after TCRdb ran MiXCR on the 5' RACE reads. Of approximately 100,000 distinct CDR3 sequences listed, around 17% are singletons. The V gene's germline CDR1 is MNHEY and CDR2 SMNVEV (reference sequence). The V segment lost 3 bases and the J segment 5 bases; nucleotides outside the gene matches: 10. The CDR3 has 19 residues. This clonotype occurred a few times. The sequenced sample was whole blood. V usage is TRBV27 and J usage is TRBJ2-2; TRBD2 matches at 15 bases. The sequence was collected from an adult who was a healthcare worker with PCR-confirmed SARS-CoV-2 infection or an uninfected control (not recorded which). The CDR3 protein is CASSFSGLAGGRNTGELFF. The CDR3 bases are TGTGCCAGCAGTTTTTCCGGACTAGCGGGAGGGCGAAATACCGGGGAGCTGTTTTTT.